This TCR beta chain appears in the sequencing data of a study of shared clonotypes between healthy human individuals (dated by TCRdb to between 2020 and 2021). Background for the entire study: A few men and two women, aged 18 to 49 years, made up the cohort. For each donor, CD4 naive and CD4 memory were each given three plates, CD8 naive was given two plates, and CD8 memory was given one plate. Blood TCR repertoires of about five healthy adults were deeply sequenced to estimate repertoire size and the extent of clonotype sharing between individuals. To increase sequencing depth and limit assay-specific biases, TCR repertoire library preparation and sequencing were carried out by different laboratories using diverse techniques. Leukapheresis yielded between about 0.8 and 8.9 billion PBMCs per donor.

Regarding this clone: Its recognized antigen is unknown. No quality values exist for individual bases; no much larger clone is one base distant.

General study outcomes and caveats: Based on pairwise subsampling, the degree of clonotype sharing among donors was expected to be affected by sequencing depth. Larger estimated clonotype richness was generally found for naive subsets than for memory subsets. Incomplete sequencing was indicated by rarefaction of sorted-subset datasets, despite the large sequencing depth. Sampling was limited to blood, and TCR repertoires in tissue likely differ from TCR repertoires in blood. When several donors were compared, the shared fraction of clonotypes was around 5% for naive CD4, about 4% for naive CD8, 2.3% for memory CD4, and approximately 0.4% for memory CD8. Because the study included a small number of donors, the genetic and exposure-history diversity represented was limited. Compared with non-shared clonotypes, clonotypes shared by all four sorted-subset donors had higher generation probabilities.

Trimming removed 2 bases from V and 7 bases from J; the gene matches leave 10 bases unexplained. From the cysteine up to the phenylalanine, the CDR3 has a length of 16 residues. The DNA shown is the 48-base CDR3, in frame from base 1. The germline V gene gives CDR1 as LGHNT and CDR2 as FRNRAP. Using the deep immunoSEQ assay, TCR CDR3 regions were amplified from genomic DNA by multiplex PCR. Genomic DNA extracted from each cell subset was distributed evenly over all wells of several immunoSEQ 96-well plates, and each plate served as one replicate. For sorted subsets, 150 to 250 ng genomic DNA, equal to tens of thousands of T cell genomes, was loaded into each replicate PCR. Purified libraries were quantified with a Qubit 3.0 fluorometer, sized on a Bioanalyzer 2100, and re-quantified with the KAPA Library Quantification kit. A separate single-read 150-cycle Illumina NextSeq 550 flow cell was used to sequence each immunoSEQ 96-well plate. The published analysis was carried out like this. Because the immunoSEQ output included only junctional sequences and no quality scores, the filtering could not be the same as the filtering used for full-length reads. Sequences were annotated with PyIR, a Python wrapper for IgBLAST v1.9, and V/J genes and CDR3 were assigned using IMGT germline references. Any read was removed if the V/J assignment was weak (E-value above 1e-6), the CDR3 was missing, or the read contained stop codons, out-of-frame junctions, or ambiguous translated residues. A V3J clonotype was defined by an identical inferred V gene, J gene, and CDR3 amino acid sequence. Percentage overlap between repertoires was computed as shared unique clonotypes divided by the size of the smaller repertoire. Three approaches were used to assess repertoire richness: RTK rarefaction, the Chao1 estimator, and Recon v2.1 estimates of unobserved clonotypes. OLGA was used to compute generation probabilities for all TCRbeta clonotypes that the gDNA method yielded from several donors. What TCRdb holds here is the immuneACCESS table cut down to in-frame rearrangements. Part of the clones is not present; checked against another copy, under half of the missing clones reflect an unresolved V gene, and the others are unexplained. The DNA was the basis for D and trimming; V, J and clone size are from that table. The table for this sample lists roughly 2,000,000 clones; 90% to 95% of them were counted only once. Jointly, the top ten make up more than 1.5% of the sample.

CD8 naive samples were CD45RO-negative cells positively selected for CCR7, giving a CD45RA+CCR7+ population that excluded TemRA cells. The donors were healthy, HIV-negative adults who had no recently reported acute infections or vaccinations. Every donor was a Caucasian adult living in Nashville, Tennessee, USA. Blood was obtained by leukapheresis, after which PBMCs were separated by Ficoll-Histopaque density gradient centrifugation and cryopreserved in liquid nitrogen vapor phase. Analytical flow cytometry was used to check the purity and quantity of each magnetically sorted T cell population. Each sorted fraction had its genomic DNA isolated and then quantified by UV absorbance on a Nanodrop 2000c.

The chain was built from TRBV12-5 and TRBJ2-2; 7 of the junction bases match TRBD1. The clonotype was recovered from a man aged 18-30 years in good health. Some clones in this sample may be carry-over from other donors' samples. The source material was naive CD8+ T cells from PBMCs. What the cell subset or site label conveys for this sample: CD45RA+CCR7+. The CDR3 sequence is CASGLLTRGYGGELFF. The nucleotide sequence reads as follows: TGTGCTAGTGGTTTGCTCACCAGGGGGTACGGCGGGGAGCTGTTTTTT.